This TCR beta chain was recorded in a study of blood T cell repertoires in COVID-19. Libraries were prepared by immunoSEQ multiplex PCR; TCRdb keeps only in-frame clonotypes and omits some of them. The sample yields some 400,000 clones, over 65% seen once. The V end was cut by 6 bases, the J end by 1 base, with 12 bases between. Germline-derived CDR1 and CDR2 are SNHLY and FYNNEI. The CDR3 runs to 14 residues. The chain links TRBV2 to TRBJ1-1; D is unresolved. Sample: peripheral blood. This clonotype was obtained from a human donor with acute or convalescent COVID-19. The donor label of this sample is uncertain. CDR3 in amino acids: CASSNRVSNTEAFF. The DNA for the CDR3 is TGTGCCAGCAGCAACCGGGTTTCGAACACTGAAGCTTTCTTT.